These T cell receptor beta chains were read from a single sample in a study of T cell responses to AZD1222 COVID-19 vaccine. Using immunoSEQ multiplex PCR, the repertoire was profiled, and TCRdb retains in-frame clones only, with some absent. The sample carries around 150,000 clones, around 90% recorded once. Specimen: peripheral blood, collected 28 days after the second AZD1222 dose. These receptors were taken from an adult who received the AZD1222 COVID-19 vaccine. The CDR3 runs from the conserved cysteine through the conserved F or W. Fields, in order: J gene, V gene, clone size, D gene, CDR3 length, CDR3 protein, CDR3 DNA. The D gene is left open where the match is weak. Size values are once, few and many counts, or a class for expanded clones, and some rows have none.

>TRBJ2-3|TRBV5-8|-|TRBD2|20
CASSLWSGVLAESVTDTQYF
TGTGCCAGCAGCTTGTGGAGTGGGGTCCTAGCGGAGTCTGTCACAGATACGCAGTATTTT
>TRBJ1-5|TRBV7-2|-|-|15
CASSTTVGGRQPQHF
TGTGCCAGCAGCACAACGGTCGGGGGGCGTCAGCCCCAGCATTTT
>TRBJ2-7|TRBV3-1/TRBV3-2|few|-|13
CASTNSALGEQYF
TGTGCCAGCACGAACTCGGCTCTGGGGGAGCAGTACTTC
>TRBJ2-1|TRBV5-1|-|-|13
CASSLSSYNEQFF
TGCGCCAGCAGCCTTAGCTCCTACAATGAGCAGTTCTTC
>TRBJ1-1|TRBV5-1|-|TRBD1|16
CASSPGQGGGRTEAFF
TGCGCCAGCAGCCCCGGACAGGGAGGGGGAAGAACTGAAGCTTTCTTT
>TRBJ1-5|TRBV7-5|-|-|18
CARSLYGPTGYSNQPQHF
TGTGCCAGAAGCTTATATGGCCCGACGGGCTATAGCAATCAGCCCCAGCATTTT
>TRBJ1-3|TRBV27|-|-|17
CASSTSPGTLSGNTIYF
TGTGCCAGCAGTACATCGCCCGGGACACTCTCTGGAAACACCATATATTTT
>TRBJ2-5|TRBV6-2/TRBV6-3|-|TRBD2|14
CASSSLAGQETQYF
TGTGCCAGCAGTTCTCTAGCGGGACAAGAGACCCAGTACTTC
>TRBJ2-7|TRBV5-4|once|-|15
CASSLLAAGPYEQYF
TGTGCCAGCAGCTTGTTGGCAGCGGGTCCCTACGAGCAGTACTTC
>TRBJ2-2|TRBV7-2|few|-|16
CASSPSATRNTGELFF
TGTGCCAGCAGCCCATCCGCGACTAGGAACACCGGGGAGCTGTTTTTT
>TRBJ1-1|TRBV18|-|-|14
CASSPGIPNTEAFF
TGTGCCAGCTCACCAGGGATTCCGAACACTGAAGCTTTCTTT
>TRBJ1-2|TRBV10-3|-|TRBD1|13
CAIIGQGGYGYTF
TGTGCCATCATAGGACAGGGGGGCTATGGCTACACCTTC
>TRBJ1-2|TRBV3-1/TRBV3-2|-|TRBD1|15
CASSQVGRGRYGYTF
TGTGCCAGCAGTCAAGTGGGAAGGGGGCGTTATGGCTACACCTTC
>TRBJ1-1|TRBV28|-|-|12
CASRSGDTEAFF
TGTGCCAGCAGGTCGGGGGACACTGAAGCTTTCTTT